A single sample gave rise to the 2 T cell receptor beta chains below, sequenced in a study of radiotherapy plus CTLA-4 blockade in lung cancer. Profiling relied on immunoSEQ multiplex PCR, and the TCRdb table lists in-frame clones only, not all of them. This sample carries about 85,000 clones, about 86% of them seen once, and the ten largest clones take approximately 2%. The sample was peripheral blood, taken from a patient treated with radiotherapy plus ipilimumab. These receptors originate from a human donor with non-small cell lung cancer who had a partial response to radiotherapy plus ipilimumab.

This clone occurred a few times. The rearrangement links TRBV5-1 to TRBJ2-1, with 12 nucleotides matching TRBD1. The CDR3 covers 17 residues. V was pared by 4 bases and J by 5 bases, with 10 bases of the junction left unmatched. Germline V CDR1 and CDR2: SGHRS, YFSETQ. The CDR3 nucleotides are TGCGCCAGCAGCCCCGGGGACAGGGGGCTCGGGAACAATGAGCAGTTCTTC. Translating it yields CASSPGDRGLGNNEQFF.

CDR3 bases: TGCGCCAGCAGCCAGGTGAGGGGGCTGTCGATCGCCCGGGGTGAAAAACTGTTTTTT. Its translation: CASSQVRGLSIARGEKLFF. The chain joins TRBV4-1 to TRBJ1-4; 7 bases match TRBD1. The CDR3 runs to 19 residues. Unmatched junction bases numbered 20, after V lost 3 bases and J lost 7 bases. CDR1 is MGHRA and CDR2 is YSYEKL in the germline V gene.